The subject of this entry is one TCR beta chain. Its specific antigen is unknown. Per-nucleotide qualities are absent, and no much larger clonotype sits a single base away. Using a mixed TRB-A/B primer pool, multiplex touch-down PCR amplified rearranged TRB sequences covering the V, D and J segments. Illumina adapters and sample indices were attached to the amplicons through two consecutive PCR reactions run with Phusion HS II polymerase. Amplicons were gel-purified using the NucleoSpin Gel and PCR Clean-up kit and were subsequently checked with Qubit and an Agilent 2100 Bioanalyzer. The libraries were sequenced on an Illumina MiSeq with 600-cycle, single-indexed, paired-end runs. The authors processed their data as follows. MiXCR versions 2.12 and 3.0.5 were used to process TRB sequences. Each unique CDR3 nucleotide sequence was counted as one clone, and only productive sequences with at least two reads were retained. The repertoire metrics were Shannon diversity, evenness, clonality (defined as one minus evenness), and alpha-parameterized diversity profiles covering alpha 0 to 5. The IGoR algorithm was used to calculate generation probabilities for clones in the paired samples taken before and after chemotherapy. TCRdb took the public reads, trimmed them with fastp at Q25, ran MiXCR for clone calling and kept in-frame beta chains. CDR3 protein duplicates are merged, each entry listing the most common genes and DNA. The V and J calls, along with clone size, are taken from TCRdb and not from the paper's own processing. The sample records under 6,000 distinct CDR3 sequences, 20% of which are singletons. The top ten clones comprise more than 8% of the sample.

Measured from the cysteine to the phenylalanine, the CDR3 is 13 residues long. The read is trimmed to its CDR3 DNA, 39 bases read in frame from base 1. Sequences DFQATT (CDR1) and SNEGSKA (CDR2) are obtained from the germline V gene (reference sequence). V and J are truncated by 6 bases and 8 bases respectively, leaving an intervening sequence of 14 bases. This record belongs to a study of T cell repertoires in aging, cancer and after chemotherapy (dated by TCRdb to about 2019). About the study as a whole: The donors fell into six age groups ranging from 30 or younger to 70 or older, and each group had at least three individuals. To look at immunoaging and at how T cells reconstitute after chemotherapy, the study profiled TCR beta repertoires in peripheral blood from both healthy donors and cancer patients. The full dataset contained roughly 8.8 million TCR reads. TCR repertoires from healthy donor controls were recorded over periods of several months to years and showed clear clonal overlap between repeated samplings. The cohort comprised around 220 cancer patients, roughly 93 with hematological and fewer than 140 with solid cancers, plus 95 healthy donors as a reference group.

Genomic DNA extracted from peripheral blood, rather than sorted cells or RNA, was used as the source for amplification of TCR beta rearrangements. Findings and caveats that apply to the study as a whole: The authors noted that the repertoire data do not allow conclusions about immunological memory after chemotherapy. Median generation probability increased over the chemotherapy interval in both cancer cohorts, suggesting repertoire reconstitution through rebound thymic output. Compared with age-matched healthy donors, untreated patients with either hematological or solid cancers had significantly lower TCR diversity in the blood along with higher clonality. In healthy donors, the decline in TCR diversity with age was mainly due to loss of richness, whereas in cancer patients loss of evenness also played a role.

Material: blood. This receptor was obtained from a human donor in good health. The donor label of this sample is uncertain. Rearrangement joined TRBV20-1 to TRBJ1-6; matching of 5 bases hints at TRBD1 as the D gene. In nucleotide form, the sequence is TGCAGTGCCCCGACAGTAGGTCATTCACCCCTCCACTTT. This codes for CSAPTVGHSPLHF.